A single sample is the source of the 6 T cell receptor beta chains below, sequenced in a study of cytomegalovirus exposure and HLA in healthy donors. PCR involved 60 Vbeta and 13 Jbeta primers. Profiled with immunoSEQ multiplex PCR; TCRdb holds only in-frame clones, not every one. The sample includes around 180,000 clones, roughly 80% seen only once; the top ten take 4.5% to 7.5%. The material sequenced was PBMCs. The receptors originated from a woman aged 25 to 39 in good health and CMV-seropositive.

J is TRBJ2-3 and V is TRBV9; 9 positions match TRBD2. Trimming took 0 bases from V and 6 from J; bases not matched to a gene: 11. CDR3 size: 17 residues. Germline-derived CDR1 and CDR2 are SGDLS and YYNGEE. The CDR3 sequence is CASSVDPSGRTRDTQYF. CDR3 DNA: TGTGCCAGCAGCGTAGACCCAAGCGGGAGGACACGCGATACGCAGTATTTT.

The rearrangement links TRBV7-3 to TRBJ2-2; 8 bases map to TRBD1. Trimming at V came to 4 bases and at J to 5 bases, leaving 9 bases not matched to a gene. There are 16 residues in the CDR3. The germline V gene has CDR1 SGHTA and CDR2 FQGTGA. The CDR3, as DNA: TGTGCCAGCAGCTCAGGGGGCGCCGGTTCGACCGGGGAGCTGTTTTTT. Encoded protein: CASSSGGAGSTGELFF.

A note on this clone: An end of the junction differs from the germline gene, which may be a read error. The chain has TRBV28 and TRBJ2-1; D unresolved. CDR1 MDHEN and CDR2 SYDVKM come from the germline V gene. The CDR3 is 11 residues long. Here the CDR3 DNA reads TGTGCCAGCAGTTCCTATAATGAGCAGTTCTTC. Translation: CASSSYNEQFF. The full variable domain, rest sourced from reference TRBV28 and TRBJ2-1, is DVKVTQSSRYLVKRTGEKVFLECVQDMDHENMFWYRQDPGLGLRLIYFSYDVKMKEKGDIPEGYSVSREKKERFSLILESASTNQTSMYLCASSSYNEQFFGPGTRLTVL.

The V call is TRBV9, the J call TRBJ2-1; TRBD1 agrees at 12 bases. Germline V CDR1 and CDR2: SGDLS, YYNGEE. The ends lost 4 bases at V and 6 bases at J; junction bases unmatched: 8. The CDR3 covers 16 residues. CDR3 DNA: TGTGCCAGCAGCTCAGGGGGGACAGGGGGCTTCAATGAGCAGTTCTTC. This codes for CASSSGGTGGFNEQFF.

V is TRBV19 and J is TRBJ2-7, with 10 bases fitting TRBD2. The V and J ends lost 3 bases and 2 bases, in that order; junction bases with no gene match: 13. This CDR3 has 18 residues. Looked up from germline, CDR1 is LNHDA and CDR2 is SQIVND (reference sequence). The CDR3 loop is CASSISLAGGSAAYEQYF. CDR3 nucleotide sequence: TGTGCCAGTAGTATCTCATTAGCGGGAGGATCAGCCGCCTACGAGCAGTACTTC.

This clone was found a few times. V and J are TRBV27 and TRBJ2-3; the match to TRBD2 covers 9 bases. The CDR3 loop spans 16 amino acids. CDR1 MNHEY and CDR2 SMNVEV come from the germline V gene (reference sequence). Trimming removed 4 bases from V and 2 bases from J; junction bases left unmatched: 7. CDR3 protein: CASSSGLAWFTDTQYF. In DNA form, the CDR3 reads TGTGCCAGCAGTTCGGGACTAGCTTGGTTCACAGATACGCAGTATTTT.